These 10 T cell receptor beta chains originate from one sample sequenced in a study of shared T cell receptors in the human thymus (TCRdb year 2021). To prepare the library, the immunoSEQ multiplex PCR assay was applied. TCRdb mirrors the immuneACCESS table, restricted to in-frame sequences. Some clones are absent from its copies; in checked studies, under half trace to an unresolved V gene, and the reason for the others is unknown. The sample records about 660,000 clones, about 89% of which are singletons. The top ten clones comprise roughly 0.0087% of the sample. The sample was also reused in another study, on human thymus T cells.

Specimen: thymocytes. These receptors were obtained from a boy under three years old with a congenital heart defect. Donor details come from another sample of the same person, matched by shared clones.

The CDR3 loop reads CASSITGGVSTDTQYF. CDR3 DNA sequence: TGTGCCAGCAGTATTACAGGGGGCGTTAGCACAGATACGCAGTATTTT. The rearrangement joins TRBV28 to TRBJ2-3; 9 positions match TRBD1. The CDR3 runs to 16 residues. V shed 5 bases, J shed 0 bases, and the junction held 6 bases outside the gene matches. Germline loops: CDR1 MDHEN, CDR2 SYDVKM.

J is TRBJ2-7 and V is TRBV13; 10 bases line up with TRBD2. Germline CDR1 reads PRHDT; CDR2 reads FYEKMQ (reference sequence). The CDR3 contains 15 residues. V dropped 2 bases and J dropped 4; count of bases not matched to a gene: 5. Written as DNA, the CDR3 is TGTGCCAGCAGCTTAAGGGGACTAGCGCCTTACGAGCAGTACTTC. This translates into CASSLRGLAPYEQYF.

This clone was detected only once. The chain links TRBV19 to TRBJ2-3; 7 bases agree with TRBD2. V lost 5 bases to trimming and J lost 2 bases; unmatched junction nucleotides: 1. There are 13 residues in the CDR3. The germline V gene encodes CDR1 LNHDA and CDR2 SQIVND (reference sequence). DNA of the CDR3: TGTGCCAGTAGTGGGGGGGACACAGATACGCAGTATTTT. Translated, it gives CASSGGDTDTQYF. Supplemented by reference TRBV19 and TRBJ2-3, the full variable domain reads DGGITQSPKYLFRKEGQNVTLSCEQNLNHDAMYWYRQDPGQGLRLIYYSQIVNDFQKGDIAEGYSVSREKKESFPLTVTSAQKNPTAFYLCASSGGDTDTQYFGPGTRLTVL.

The chain employs TRBV5-1 and TRBJ1-2, with D unresolved. The germline V gene has CDR1 SGHRS and CDR2 YFSETQ. The V gene lost 0 bases and the J gene lost 6 bases, with 9 bases spanning the gap. This CDR3 has 13 amino acids. CDR3 sequence: CASSLANEDGYTF. For the CDR3, the DNA is TGCGCCAGCAGCTTGGCCAATGAGGATGGCTACACCTTC.

The chain is built from TRBV4-3 and TRBJ1-2; TRBD1 aligns across 8 bases. J was trimmed by 4 bases and V by 5 bases; bases with no gene match: 15. Germline CDR1 LGHNA, CDR2 YSLEER. This CDR3 has 17 residues. CDR3 sequence (DNA): TGCGCCAGCAGCTGCAACGCAGAGGGACAGGAGCCCTATGGCTACACCTTC. Translating it yields CASSCNAEGQEPYGYTF.

This clone has a single count. The gene calls are TRBV7-2 and TRBJ2-7; a possible D gene is TRBD1 (6 bases). Germline V gene lookup returns CDR1 SGHTA and CDR2 FQGNSA. This CDR3 has 16 amino acids. Trimming removed 3 bases from V and 0 bases from J, with 15 bases in between. DNA for the CDR3: TGTGCCAGCAGCTTCGTGTGGGACACAACCTCCTACGAGCAGTACTTC. It encodes CASSFVWDTTSYEQYF.

The V gene is TRBV19, the J gene TRBJ2-7; 10 positions match TRBD2. The CDR3 has 13 residues. Unmatched junction bases numbered 0, after V lost 4 bases and J lost 3 bases. Per the germline V gene, CDR1 is LNHDA and CDR2 is SQIVND (reference sequence). In DNA form, the CDR3 reads TGTGCCAGTAGTACTAGCGGGAGCTACGAGCAGTACTTC. Encoded protein: CASSTSGSYEQYF.

Only a few counts were recorded for this clone. CDR3 region: CASSMLGTDTQYF. CDR3 in DNA: TGTGCCAGTAGTATGCTAGGAACAGATACGCAGTATTTT. The V gene is TRBV19, the J gene TRBJ2-3, with no clear D. V dropped 3 bases and J dropped 3 bases, with 7 bases sitting between them. This CDR3 spans 13 amino acids. CDR1 and CDR2 from the germline V gene are LNHDA and SQIVND (reference sequence).

About this clone itself: This sample includes further DNA sequences coding for the same CDR3. The rearrangement links TRBV28 to TRBJ1-1; D perhaps matches TRBD1 (6 bases). V was clipped by 3 bases and J by 1 base, with 6 bases between them. The CDR3 covers 13 residues. Germline assignment: CDR1 MDHEN and CDR2 SYDVKM. Here the CDR3 DNA reads TGTGCCAGCAGTTTGACAGGGAACACTGAAGCTTTCTTT. Protein: CASSLTGNTEAFF.

The V call is TRBV29-1, the J call TRBJ2-7; TRBD2 matches at 10 bases. V gave up 0 bases and J gave up 4 bases; unmatched junction bases: 30. This CDR3 is 23 amino acids long. Germline V gene sequence: CDR1 SQVTM, CDR2 ANQGSEA. The CDR3 DNA sequence: TGCAGCGTTGAAGATCTTTTTATGGCTAGCGGGGGAGGGGCACTTAGGGGGAAATACGAGCAGTACTTC. As protein: CSVEDLFMASGGGALRGKYEQYF.